The clone carrying this TCR beta chain has a count of ten or more. Its antigen is unidentified. The sample belongs to a study of CD8+CD57+ T cells in acquired aplastic anemia. Study-wide context: Sorted CD4+ and CD8+ cells yielded around 3.2 ug of DNA on average.

Overall study findings and caveats: Twenty-nine shared CD8+ CDR3s appeared highly expressed within patients' immunodominant clones. The CD8+ Simpson's diversity of patients and controls was not significantly different.

Germline CDR1 and CDR2: MNHNS and SASEGT. The V segment lost 4 bases and the J segment 4 bases; nucleotides outside the gene matches: 9. The CDR3 length is 16 residues. Patients selected for sequencing had displayed CD8+CD57+ cell expansion by flow cytometry. Severe acquired aplastic anemia was diagnosed in all patients. TCR beta VDJ and CDR3 profiling used genomic DNA as template. TCRdb fed the reads into MiXCR, producing one record per CDR3 protein. The profile shows over 150,000 distinct CDR3 sequences, roughly 60% of them singletons. Sequencing input: sorted CD4+, CD8+, or CD8+CD57+ T cells (not recorded which) from PBMCs. The receptor's source is a human donor with aplastic anemia. This chain links TRBV6-1 with TRBJ2-2; TRBD2 matches 7 bases. The CDR3 DNA follows: TGTGCCAGCAGTGGGCGGGGGAGGGGAGGCACCGGGGAGCTGTTTTTT. Translating it yields CASSGRGRGGTGELFF.